Here is one TCR beta chain with its context. Its antigen remains unknown. This record belongs to a study of shared clonotypes between healthy human individuals. How the authors handled the data: ImmunoSEQ sequences covered only the junction and lacked quality scores; filtering therefore differed. Libraries were prepared by immunoSEQ multiplex PCR; TCRdb keeps only in-frame clonotypes and omits some of them. D and trimming were read from the DNA, whereas the V and J calls and clone size are those reported in that table. The profile shows about 99,000 clones, 40% to 55% of them singletons. Participating donors were healthy, HIV-negative adults free of recent acute infections or vaccinations. The CDR3 sequence is 15 residues long. CDR1 is SQVTM and CDR2 is ANQGSEA in the germline V gene. The trim removed 7 bases at V and 8 bases at J, leaving 15 bases unmatched. Overall study findings and caveats: Among donors, the sharing of clonotypes was expected to be influenced by sequencing depth.

This receptor was identified in a woman aged 40 to 55 in good health. Some clones in this sample may be carry-over from other donors' samples. The material sequenced was PBMCs. This chain joins TRBV29-1 and TRBJ2-3; 10 nucleotides agree with TRBD2. The CDR3 DNA follows: TGCAGCGCCCTCCCCCTCTCTAGCGGGGGTGGTACGCAGTATTTT. Residues: CSALPLSSGGGTQYF.